Listed below are T cell receptor beta chains from one sample, sequenced in a study of Ad26.COV2.S vaccination and SARS-CoV-2 variants. Profiling relied on immunoSEQ multiplex PCR, and the TCRdb table lists in-frame clones only, not all of them. The sample lists hundreds of thousands of clones, about nine tenths occurring once. The specimen was peripheral blood, collected in a trial of Ad26.COV2.S vaccine versus placebo. The receptors were sampled from a person between 18 and 59 years old who received the Ad26.COV2.S COVID-19 vaccine or a placebo. CDR3s include the opening cysteine and the closing phenylalanine or tryptophan. Each record gives: J gene, V gene, clone size, D gene, CDR3 protein, CDR3 DNA. The D gene is left open where the match is weak. Some rows have no size entry. The others give once, few or many, or a class for an expanded clone.

>TRBJ2-5|TRBV11-3|.|TRBD2
CASAWQRGGQETQYF
TGTGCCAGCGCCTGGCAGCGGGGGGGCCAAGAGACCCAGTACTTC
>TRBJ1-5|TRBV24-1|few|.
CATSEAGNQPQHF
TGTGCCACCAGTGAGGCCGGCAATCAGCCCCAGCATTTT
>TRBJ2-7|TRBV6-5|few|TRBD1
CASRRQGRSYEQYF
TGTGCCAGCAGGAGACAGGGTCGTTCCTACGAGCAGTACTTC
>TRBJ2-7|TRBV7-2|.|TRBD1
CASSPRTGPYEQYF
TGTGCCAGCAGCCCTAGGACAGGGCCCTACGAGCAGTACTTC
>TRBJ1-6|TRBV6-1|.|.
CASSEVGSPLHF
TGTGCCAGCAGTGAAGTGGGTTCACCCCTCCACTTT
>TRBJ1-3|TRBV3-1/TRBV3-2|once|.
CASSPDLAVSIYF
TGTGCCAGCAGCCCGGATCTGGCAGTTTCCATATATTTT
>TRBJ1-1|TRBV3-1/TRBV3-2|few|.
CASSQSDRRRAFF
TGTGCCAGCAGCCAATCCGACAGGCGTAGGGCTTTCTTT
>TRBJ1-2|TRBV4-3|.|TRBD1
CASSQSGTGAGGYTF
TGCGCCAGCAGCCAGTCCGGGACAGGGGCGGGTGGCTACACCTTC
>TRBJ1-3|TRBV6-6|.|.
CASSYTDSSGNTIYF
TGTGCCAGCAGTTACACCGATAGCTCTGGAAACACCATATATTTT
>TRBJ2-5|TRBV11-2|.|.
CASSSSQETQYF
TGTGCCAGCAGCTCAAGCCAAGAGACCCAGTACTTC
>TRBJ1-2|TRBV7-9|few|TRBD1
CASSPTGAPANYGYTF
TGTGCCAGCAGCCCGACAGGGGCCCCCGCTAACTATGGCTACACCTTC
>TRBJ1-3|TRBV5-8|.|.
CASSLNNVGSGNTIYF
TGTGCCAGCAGCTTAAACAATGTCGGCTCTGGAAACACCATATATTTT